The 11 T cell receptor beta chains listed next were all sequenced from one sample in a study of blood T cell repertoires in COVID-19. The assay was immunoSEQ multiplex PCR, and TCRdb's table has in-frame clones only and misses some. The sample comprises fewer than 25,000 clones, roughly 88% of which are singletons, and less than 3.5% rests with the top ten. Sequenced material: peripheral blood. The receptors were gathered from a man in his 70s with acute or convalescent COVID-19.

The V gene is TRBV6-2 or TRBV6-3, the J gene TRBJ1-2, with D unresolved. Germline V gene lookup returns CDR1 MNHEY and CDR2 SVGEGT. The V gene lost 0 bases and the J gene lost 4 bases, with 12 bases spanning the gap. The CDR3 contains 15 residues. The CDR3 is CASSYSNSDLYGYTF. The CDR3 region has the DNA TGTGCCAGCAGTTACTCGAACAGTGACCTCTATGGCTACACCTTC.

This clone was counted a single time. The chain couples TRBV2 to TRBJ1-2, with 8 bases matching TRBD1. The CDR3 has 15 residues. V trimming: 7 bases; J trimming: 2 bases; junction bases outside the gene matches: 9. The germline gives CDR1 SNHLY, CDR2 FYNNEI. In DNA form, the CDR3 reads TGTGCCAGCAATCCAGGGGGCGGACGAAACTATGGCTACACCTTC. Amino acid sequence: CASNPGGGRNYGYTF. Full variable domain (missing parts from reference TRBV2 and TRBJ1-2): EPEVTQTPSHQVTQMGQEVILRCVPISNHLYFYWYRQILGQKVEFLVSFYNNEISEKSEIFDDQFSVERPDGSNFTLKIRSTKLEDSAMYFCASNPGGGRNYGYTFGSGTRLTVV.

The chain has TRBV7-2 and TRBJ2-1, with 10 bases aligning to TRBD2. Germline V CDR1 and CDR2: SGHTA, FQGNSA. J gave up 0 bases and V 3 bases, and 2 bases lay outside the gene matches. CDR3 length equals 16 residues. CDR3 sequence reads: CASSFSGRASYNEQFF. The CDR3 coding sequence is TGTGCCAGCAGCTTCAGCGGGAGGGCCTCCTACAATGAGCAGTTCTTC.

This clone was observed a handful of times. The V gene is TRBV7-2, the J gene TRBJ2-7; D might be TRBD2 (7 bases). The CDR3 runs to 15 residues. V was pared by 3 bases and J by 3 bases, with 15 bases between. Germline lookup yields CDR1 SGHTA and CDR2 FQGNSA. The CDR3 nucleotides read TGTGCCAGCAGCTTTTCCGGGGGGCTCAACTACGAGCAGTACTTC. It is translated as CASSFSGGLNYEQYF.

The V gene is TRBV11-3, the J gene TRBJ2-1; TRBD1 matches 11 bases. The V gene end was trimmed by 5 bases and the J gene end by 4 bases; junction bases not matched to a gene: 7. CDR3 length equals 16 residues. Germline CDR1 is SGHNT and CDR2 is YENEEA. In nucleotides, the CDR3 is TGTGCCAGCAGCAAGGACAGGGGGCAAGATTACAATGAGCAGTTCTTC. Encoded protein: CASSKDRGQDYNEQFF. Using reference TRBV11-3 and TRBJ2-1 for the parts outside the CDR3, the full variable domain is EAGVVQSPRYKIIEKKQPVAFWCNPISGHNTLYWYLQNLGQGPELLIRYENEEAVDDSQLPKDRFSAERLKGVDSTLKIQPAELGDSAVYLCASSKDRGQDYNEQFFGPGTRLTVL.

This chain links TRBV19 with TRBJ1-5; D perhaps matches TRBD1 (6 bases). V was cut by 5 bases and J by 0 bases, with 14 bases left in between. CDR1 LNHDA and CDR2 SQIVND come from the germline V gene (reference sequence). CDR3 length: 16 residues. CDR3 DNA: TGTGCCAGTAGTCATACAGGGTACCTTAGCAATCAGCCCCAGCATTTT. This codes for CASSHTGYLSNQPQHF.

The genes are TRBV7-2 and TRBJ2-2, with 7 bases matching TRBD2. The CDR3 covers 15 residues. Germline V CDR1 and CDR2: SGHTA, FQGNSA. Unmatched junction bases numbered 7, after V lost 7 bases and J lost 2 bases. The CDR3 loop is CASNHRDYNTGELFF. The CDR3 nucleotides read TGTGCCAGCAACCACCGGGACTATAACACCGGGGAGCTGTTTTTT.

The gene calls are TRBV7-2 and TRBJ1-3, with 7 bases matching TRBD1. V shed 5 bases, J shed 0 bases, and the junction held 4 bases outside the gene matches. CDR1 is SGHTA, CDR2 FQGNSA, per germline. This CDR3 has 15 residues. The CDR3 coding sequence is TGTGCCAGCAGCCAAGACAGGGACTCTGGAAACACCATATATTTT. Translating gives CASSQDRDSGNTIYF. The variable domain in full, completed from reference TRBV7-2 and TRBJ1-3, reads GAGVSQSPSNKVTEKGKDVELRCDPISGHTALYWYRQSLGQGLEFLIYFQGNSAPDKSGLPSDRFSAERTGGSVSTLTIQRTQQEDSAVYLCASSQDRDSGNTIYFGEGSWLTVV.

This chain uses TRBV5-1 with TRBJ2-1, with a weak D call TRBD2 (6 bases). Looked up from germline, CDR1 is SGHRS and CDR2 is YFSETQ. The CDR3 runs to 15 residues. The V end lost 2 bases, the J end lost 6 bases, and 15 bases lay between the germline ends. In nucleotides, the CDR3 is TGCGCCAGCAGCTTAGGGACTCACCTCAGCAATGAGCAGTTCTTC. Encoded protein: CASSLGTHLSNEQFF.

For the CDR3, the DNA is TGCGCCAGCAGTGTAGGACAGGGCGGTGAAAAACTGTTTTTT. This encodes CASSVGQGGEKLFF. This sequence joins TRBV5-1 and TRBJ1-4, with 8 bases aligning to TRBD1. This CDR3 has 14 residues. V lost 5 bases and J lost 7; bases outside the gene matches: 7. Germline CDR1 SGHRS, CDR2 YFSETQ. The full variable domain, its missing parts supplied by reference TRBV5-1 and TRBJ1-4, is KAGVTQTPRYLIKTRGQQVTLSCSPISGHRSVSWYQQTPGQGLQFLFEYFSETQRNKGNFPGRFSGRQFSNSRSEMNVSTLELGDSALYLCASSVGQGGEKLFFGSGTQLSVL.

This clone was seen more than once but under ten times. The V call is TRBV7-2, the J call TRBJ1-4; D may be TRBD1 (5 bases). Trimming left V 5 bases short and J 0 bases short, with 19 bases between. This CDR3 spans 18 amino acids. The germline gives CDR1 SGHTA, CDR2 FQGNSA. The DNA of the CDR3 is TGTGCCAGCAGCCCCCGACGGGGGACTATTGCAACTAATGAAAAACTGTTTTTT. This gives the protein CASSPRRGTIATNEKLFF.